This TCR beta chain was retrieved from a study of CD8 T cells in Susac syndrome. The RNA, roughly 0.5 to 1 ug, was put through reverse transcription using random hexamers. Across 54 Vbeta and 13 Jbeta, TCR beta CDR3 was amplified with immunoSEQ multiplex PCR. MiXCR, applied by TCRdb to the immunoSEQ multiplex PCR reads, yields one record per CDR3 protein. In the table there are 250,000 or so distinct CDR3 sequences, over 85% of which are singletons. For this clonotype: Its antigen remains unidentified.

Treatment-naive patients with stable or active relapsing-remitting disease were the multiple sclerosis controls. TEMRA cells were enriched by FACS, and CD4+ and CD8+ T cells were negatively isolated. Whole-study results and caveats: The study admitted that it had a relatively small number of individuals in its TCR sequencing and HLA analysis.

The sample taken for sequencing was CD4+ T cells from PBMCs. The source is a human donor with multiple sclerosis.

The CDR3 sequence: CASSPRDGYYGYTF. The CDR3 DNA reads as TGTGCCAGCAGCCCCCGGGACGGCTACTATGGCTACACCTTC. The chain employs TRBV7-9 and TRBJ1-2; TRBD1 is a possible D gene (5 bases). V was clipped by 5 bases and J by 3 bases, with 13 bases between them. Germline assignment: CDR1 SEHNR and CDR2 FQNEAQ (reference sequence). This CDR3 is built from 14 residues.